The 24 T cell receptor beta chains presented below share a single source sample, sequenced in a study of T cells after yellow fever vaccination. One entry per CDR3 protein results from TCRdb running MiXCR on the 5' RACE reads. The data hold 350,000 or so distinct CDR3 sequences, with 8.1% observed a single time. The sample was PBMCs, taken roughly 46 days after the first yellow fever vaccination. Receptor source: a man in his late teens or twenties who received the YFV17D yellow fever vaccine.

The chain is built from TRBV7-9 and TRBJ2-3, with 11 bases fitting TRBD2. This CDR3 has 17 residues. CDR1 SEHNR and CDR2 FQNEAQ come from the germline V gene (reference sequence). The V segment lost 5 bases and the J segment 4 bases; nucleotides outside the gene matches: 11. This CDR3 reads CASSPNRLAGQADTQYF. CDR3 coding DNA: TGTGCCAGCAGCCCAAATCGACTAGCGGGGCAAGCAGATACGCAGTATTTT.

The chain recombines TRBV7-9 with TRBJ2-5; D may be TRBD2 (5 bases). Trimming cost V 3 bases and J 0 bases, with 11 bases left between them. From germline, CDR1 is SEHNR and CDR2 FQNEAQ (reference sequence). The CDR3 is 15 residues long. The CDR3 sequence: CASSFARRYQETQYF. CDR3 bases: TGTGCCAGCAGCTTTGCCAGGAGGTACCAAGAGACCCAGTACTTC.

J is TRBJ2-7 and V is TRBV27; the match to TRBD1 covers 8 bases. Germline lookup yields CDR1 MNHEY and CDR2 SMNVEV (reference sequence). The V segment lost 4 bases and the J segment 6 bases; nucleotides outside the gene matches: 11. The CDR3 has 15 amino acids. The CDR3 is CASSSGTGIPLEQYF. The CDR3 nucleotides read TGTGCCAGCAGTTCCGGGACAGGTATTCCGCTCGAGCAGTACTTC.

In its sample, this clonotype was seen many times. The chain uses TRBV11-2 and TRBJ2-1, with 9 bases identical to TRBD1. Unmatched junction bases numbered 13, after V lost 3 bases and J lost 7 bases. The germline CDR1 and CDR2 sequences are SGHAT and FQNNGV. This CDR3 is 17 amino acids long. The CDR3: CASSLPSPDRGWNEQFF. Written as DNA, the CDR3 is TGTGCCAGCAGCTTGCCCTCCCCGGACAGGGGTTGGAATGAGCAGTTCTTC.

On this clonotype itself: This could be a read error, since a much larger clone is one nucleotide away. CDR3 in amino acids: CASRHRREDSGSYEQYV. Written as DNA, the CDR3 is TGTGCCAGCAGGCACCGGAGGGAGGACAGCGGCTCCTACGAGCAGTACGTC. The chain carries TRBV14 and TRBJ2-7; D could derive from TRBD1 or TRBD2 (6 bases each). Per germline, CDR1 SGHDN and CDR2 FVKESK. The V end lost 6 bases, the J end lost 0 bases, and 21 bases lay between the germline ends. The CDR3 covers 17 residues.

The chain carries TRBV27 and TRBJ2-3; D not resolved. Germline-derived CDR1 and CDR2 are MNHEY and SMNVEV (reference sequence). V lost 8 bases and J 1 base, leaving 10 bases between the germline ends. The CDR3 consists of 13 residues. The CDR3 loop is CASGVWGTDTQYF. DNA for the CDR3: TGTGCCAGCGGGGTGTGGGGCACAGATACGCAGTATTTT.

This chain joins TRBV9 and TRBJ2-1, with 7 bases that match TRBD2. The CDR3 is 15 amino acids. V shed 4 bases, J shed 2 bases, and the junction held 6 bases outside the gene matches. CDR1 is SGDLS and CDR2 is YYNGEE in the germline V gene. In DNA form, the CDR3 reads TGTGCCAGCAGCCCGAGCGGGGAGACCTACAATGAGCAGTTCTTC. It codes for CASSPSGETYNEQFF.

The rearrangement uses TRBV10-1 and TRBJ2-2; TRBD1 is a possible D gene (6 bases). Trimming shortened V by 6 bases and J by 6 bases, and 11 bases separated the two germline ends. Germline values: CDR1 WNHNN, CDR2 SYGVQD (reference sequence). This CDR3 comprises 13 residues. CDR3 nucleotide sequence: TGCGCCAGCAGGTCAGGGGTGGCCGGGGAGCTGTTTTTT. Residues: CASRSGVAGELFF.

There are a few counts of this clonotype. This sequence joins TRBV5-1 and TRBJ1-1, with a weak D call TRBD1 (5 bases). CDR1 SGHRS and CDR2 YFSETQ come from the germline V gene. The CDR3 is 14 amino acids. V lost 4 bases and J lost 3, with 13 bases in between. CDR3 sequence reads: CASSRWGRDTEAFF. As DNA, the CDR3 is TGCGCCAGCAGCCGGTGGGGGAGGGACACTGAAGCTTTCTTT.

This clonotype has only a few counts. The V call is TRBV5-1, the J call TRBJ2-5; D is unclear. V was shortened by 4 bases and J by 5 bases, with 12 bases between the two germline ends. From germline, CDR1 is SGHRS and CDR2 YFSETQ. This CDR3 is built from 13 residues. The CDR3 here is CASSQGQFETQYF. The DNA of the CDR3 is TGCGCCAGCAGCCAAGGTCAGTTCGAGACCCAGTACTTC.

This clonotype was counted only a few times. The chain joins TRBV28 to TRBJ2-7, with a tentative D call TRBD2 (5 bases). The length of the CDR3 is 14 residues. Germline V CDR1 and CDR2: MDHEN, SYDVKM. With 4 bases removed from V and 4 bases from J, the gap between germline ends came to 14 bases. In DNA, the CDR3 is TGTGCCAGCAGTTCCCCGGGAACACTTTACGAGCAGTACGTC. The encoded protein is CASSSPGTLYEQYV.

This clonotype was observed many times. V is TRBV5-1 and J is TRBJ2-5; D is perhaps TRBD2 (6 bases). The V end was cut by 0 bases, the J end by 2 bases, with 11 bases between. The germline V gene encodes CDR1 SGHRS and CDR2 YFSETQ. The CDR3 is 15 amino acids. CDR3 loop: CASSLDPAGQETQYF. The CDR3 nucleotides read TGCGCCAGCAGCTTGGACCCGGCGGGGCAAGAGACCCAGTACTTC.

The chain combines TRBV20-1 with TRBJ2-7; 9 bases agree with TRBD2. This CDR3 spans 15 amino acids. V lost 4 bases, J lost 4 bases, and 11 bases stayed unmatched. Germline CDR1 DFQATT, CDR2 SNEGSKA (reference sequence). CDR3 protein: CSATPVLAGIYEQYV. The DNA of the CDR3 is TGCAGTGCTACCCCGGTACTAGCGGGTATTTACGAGCAGTACGTC.

This chain joins TRBV7-2 and TRBJ2-1, with 7 positions matching TRBD2. Losses at the gene ends were 5 bases for V and 15 bases for J; bases not matched to a gene: 19. The germline CDR1 and CDR2 sequences are SGHTA and FQGNSA. This CDR3 has 15 residues. The DNA of the CDR3 is TGTGCCAGCAGCGGCCGGGGACTATACTACAGGCGGTGGTTCTTC. Protein sequence: CASSGRGLYYRRWFF.

This chain uses TRBV5-1 with TRBJ2-5; TRBD1 might be the D (6 bases). The CDR3 has 13 residues. Between the trimmed V and J ends, which lost 4 bases and 3 bases, there was a span of 10 bases. Germline CDR1 and CDR2: SGHRS and YFSETQ. The CDR3 spells CASSARDKETQYF. The CDR3 nucleotides are TGCGCCAGCAGCGCCCGGGACAAAGAGACCCAGTACTTC.

This chain uses TRBV5-1 with TRBJ2-3; D is possibly TRBD1 (6 bases). CDR3 length: 17 amino acids. The V gene's germline CDR1 is SGHRS and CDR2 YFSETQ. With 4 bases removed from V and 9 bases from J, the gap between germline ends came to 27 bases. CDR3 coding DNA: TGCGCCAGCAGCCCAAAAGGCGGTGGGGGCATCGGAGAGACGCAGTATTTT. It codes for CASSPKGGGGIGETQYF.

This clonotype came up a few times. The chain employs TRBV2 and TRBJ2-5; 8 positions match TRBD2. CDR1 is SNHLY and CDR2 is FYNNEI in the germline V gene. The CDR3 is made up of 17 amino acids. With V trimmed by 3 bases and J by 5 bases, 14 bases remained unmatched. The CDR3 region is CASSDPGEAGALETQYF. CDR3 bases: TGTGCCAGCAGTGACCCCGGGGAAGCGGGGGCCCTGGAGACCCAGTACTTC.

This clonotype was picked up many times. This chain uses TRBV14 with TRBJ2-5; the match to TRBD2 covers 10 bases. Germline V gene lookup returns CDR1 SGHDN and CDR2 FVKESK. The CDR3 runs 14 residues. Trimming took 2 bases from V and 5 from J; bases not matched to a gene: 2. The CDR3 is CASSQTSGVETQYF. Here the CDR3 DNA reads TGTGCCAGCAGCCAAACTAGCGGGGTCGAGACCCAGTACTTC.

The chain carries TRBV9 and TRBJ1-1; 7 bases line up with TRBD1. Per the germline V gene, CDR1 is SGDLS and CDR2 is YYNGEE. V was clipped by 4 bases and J by 10 bases; unmatched bases: 7. The length of the CDR3 is 12 residues. The CDR3 coding sequence is TGTGCCAGCAGCCCCGACAGGGTAGGAGCTTTCTTT. It codes for CASSPDRVGAFF.

This clonotype was seen more than once but under ten times. CDR3 region: CASSRMTAPGNTIYF. The DNA for the CDR3 is TGCGCCAGCAGCCGCATGACAGCCCCTGGAAACACCATATATTTT. The V call is TRBV4-1, the J call TRBJ1-3; TRBD1 is a possible D gene (5 bases). CDR3 length equals 15 residues. The germline gives CDR1 MGHRA, CDR2 YSYEKL. Trimming left V 4 bases short and J 2 bases short, with 12 bases between.

The table lists this clonotype with many counts. The V call is TRBV3-1, the J call TRBJ2-3; 8 bases fit TRBD2. This CDR3 comprises 14 residues. Trimming took 1 base from V and 4 from J; bases not matched to a gene: 1. Germline lookup yields CDR1 LGHDT and CDR2 YNNKEL (reference sequence). The CDR3 sequence is CASSQGRGADTQYF. In nucleotides, the CDR3 is TGTGCCAGCAGCCAAGGGCGGGGGGCAGATACGCAGTATTTT.

This clonotype turned up a few times. This chain uses TRBV20-1 with TRBJ2-5; D perhaps matches TRBD2 (5 bases). Germline V gene sequence: CDR1 DFQATT, CDR2 SNEGSKA (reference sequence). This CDR3 is built from 14 residues. V shed 3 bases and J shed 3 bases, with 14 bases lying between them. CDR3 region: CSARVLTGKETQYF. CDR3 in DNA: TGCAGTGCTAGGGTCCTCACGGGGAAAGAGACCCAGTACTTC.

The table lists this clonotype with many counts. The chain uses TRBV12-3 or TRBV12-4 and TRBJ2-1, with 9 positions matching TRBD2. This CDR3 contains 15 residues. V trimming: 6 bases; J trimming: 4 bases; junction bases outside the gene matches: 7. Written as DNA, the CDR3 is TGTGCCAGCAGGGCGGGGCTAGCGGGGTACAATGAGCAGTTCTTC. This translates into CASRAGLAGYNEQFF.

The sample holds a few counts of this clonotype. V usage is TRBV7-2 and J usage is TRBJ2-7; D is undetermined. From germline, CDR1 is SGHTA and CDR2 FQGNSA. The CDR3 covers 14 residues. V dropped 0 bases and J dropped 1 base, with 7 bases sitting between them. CDR3 amino acids: CASSLASSSYEQYV. Written as DNA, the CDR3 is TGTGCCAGCAGCTTAGCTTCCAGTTCCTACGAGCAGTACGTC.